This T cell receptor (beta chain) was sequenced during a study of blood T cells in healthy people across ages. CDR3 length equals 15 residues. Germline CDR1 and CDR2: DFQATT and SNEGSKA (reference sequence). V shed 3 bases, J shed 0 bases, and the junction held 7 bases outside the gene matches. Next came a second PCR, run for about 7 to 11 cycles, which used a sample-barcoded 5' primer along with a J-beta primer mix. In TCRdb, the 5' RACE reads were re-called with MiXCR into one record per CDR3 protein. The table lists some 700,000 distinct CDR3 sequences, about 40% of them singletons, with approximately 22% in the top ten. This clonotype was recorded at least ten times.

The sequencing sample was made of blood. This chain connects TRBV20-1 to TRBJ2-7, with TRBD2 identical over 8 bases. The receptor was isolated from a woman aged 55-75 years in good health. CDR3 sequence reads: CSASGGGTYSYEQYF. The CDR3 DNA reads as TGCAGTGCTAGTGGCGGGGGGACGTACTCCTACGAGCAGTACTTC.